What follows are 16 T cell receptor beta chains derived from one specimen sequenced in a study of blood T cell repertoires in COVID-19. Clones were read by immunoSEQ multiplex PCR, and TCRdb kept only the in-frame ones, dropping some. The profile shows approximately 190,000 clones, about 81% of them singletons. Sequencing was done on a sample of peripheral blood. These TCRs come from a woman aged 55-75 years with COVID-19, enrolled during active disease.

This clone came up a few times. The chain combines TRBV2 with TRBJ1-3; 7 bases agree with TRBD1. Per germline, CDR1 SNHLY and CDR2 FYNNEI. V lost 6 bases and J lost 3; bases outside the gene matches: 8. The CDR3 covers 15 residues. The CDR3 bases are TGTGCCAGCAGCGAAACAGGGGTAGTTGGAAACACCATATATTTT. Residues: CASSETGVVGNTIYF.

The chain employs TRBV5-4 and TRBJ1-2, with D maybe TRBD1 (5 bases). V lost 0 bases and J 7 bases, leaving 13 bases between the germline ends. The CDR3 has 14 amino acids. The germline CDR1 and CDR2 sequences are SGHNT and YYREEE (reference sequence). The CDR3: CASSLDAGQRGYTF. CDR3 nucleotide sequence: TGTGCCAGCAGCTTGGATGCAGGGCAACGTGGCTACACCTTC.

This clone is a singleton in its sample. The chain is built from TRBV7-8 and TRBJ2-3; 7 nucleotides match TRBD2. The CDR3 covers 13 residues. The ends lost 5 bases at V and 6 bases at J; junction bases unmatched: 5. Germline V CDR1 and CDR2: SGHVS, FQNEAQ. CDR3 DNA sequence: TGTGCCAGCAGCCATCTAGCGGAGGATACGCAGTATTTT. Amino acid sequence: CASSHLAEDTQYF.

CDR3 in DNA: TGCAGCGTTGTGTGGGGGCGCGGTCAGCCCCAGCATTTT. Protein: CSVVWGRGQPQHF. The gene calls are TRBV29-1 and TRBJ1-5; D is perhaps TRBD1 (6 bases). The V end lost 4 bases, the J end lost 6 bases, and 13 bases lay between the germline ends. This CDR3 comprises 13 residues. The V gene's germline CDR1 is SQVTM and CDR2 ANQGSEA.

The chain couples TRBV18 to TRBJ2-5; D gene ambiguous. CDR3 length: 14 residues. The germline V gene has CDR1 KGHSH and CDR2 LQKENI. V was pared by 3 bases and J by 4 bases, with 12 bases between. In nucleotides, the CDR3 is TGTGCCAGCTCACCGAGGTCTACACGAGAGACCCAGTACTTC. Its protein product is CASSPRSTRETQYF.

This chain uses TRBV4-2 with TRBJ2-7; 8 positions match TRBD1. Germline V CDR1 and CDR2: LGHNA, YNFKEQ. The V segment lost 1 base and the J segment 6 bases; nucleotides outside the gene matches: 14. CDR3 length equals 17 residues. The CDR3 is CASSQGSLGTGLSEQYF. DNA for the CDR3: TGTGCCAGCAGCCAAGGTTCCCTTGGGACAGGCCTGAGCGAGCAGTACTTC.

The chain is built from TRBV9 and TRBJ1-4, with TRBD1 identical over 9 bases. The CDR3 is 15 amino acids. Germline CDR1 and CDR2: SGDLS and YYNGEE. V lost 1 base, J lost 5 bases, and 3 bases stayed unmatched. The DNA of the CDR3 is TGTGCCAGCAGCGTAAGAGGGACAGGGAATGAAAAACTGTTTTTT. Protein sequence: CASSVRGTGNEKLFF.

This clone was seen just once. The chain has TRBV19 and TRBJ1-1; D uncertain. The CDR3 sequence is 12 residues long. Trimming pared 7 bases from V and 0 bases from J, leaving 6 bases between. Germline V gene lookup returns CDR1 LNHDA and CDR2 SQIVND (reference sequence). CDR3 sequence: CASMAVNTEAFF. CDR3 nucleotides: TGTGCCAGTATGGCAGTGAACACTGAAGCTTTCTTT.

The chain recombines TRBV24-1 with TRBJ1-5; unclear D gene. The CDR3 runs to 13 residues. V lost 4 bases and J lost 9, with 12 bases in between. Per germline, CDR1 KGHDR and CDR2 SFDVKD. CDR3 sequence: CATSDNQSGPQHF. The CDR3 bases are TGTGCCACCAGTGACAACCAATCGGGGCCCCAGCATTTT.

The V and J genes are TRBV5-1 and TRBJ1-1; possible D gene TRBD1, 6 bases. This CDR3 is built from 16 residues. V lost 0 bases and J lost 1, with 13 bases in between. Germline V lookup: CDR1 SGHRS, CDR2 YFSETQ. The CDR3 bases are TGCGCCAGCAGCTTGGGGACAGCTCCCCCGAACACTGAAGCTTTCTTT. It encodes CASSLGTAPPNTEAFF.

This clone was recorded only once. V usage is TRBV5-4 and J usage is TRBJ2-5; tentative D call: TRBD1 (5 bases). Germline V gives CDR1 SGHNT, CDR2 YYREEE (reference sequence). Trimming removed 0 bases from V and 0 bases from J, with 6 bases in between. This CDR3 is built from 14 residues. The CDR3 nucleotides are TGTGCCAGCAGCTTGGGACAGTACCAAGAGACCCAGTACTTC. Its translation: CASSLGQYQETQYF.

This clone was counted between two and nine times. CDR3 nucleotides: TGTGCCAGCAGCTTGCCGAGCGGGGTGGCGGGAGAGCAGTACTTC. Its protein product is CASSLPSGVAGEQYF. The chain recombines TRBV5-6 with TRBJ2-7; the match to TRBD2 covers 7 bases. In germline, CDR1 is SGHDT, CDR2 YYEEEE. The CDR3 has 15 amino acids. The V gene end was trimmed by 1 base and the J gene end by 7 bases; junction bases not matched to a gene: 11.

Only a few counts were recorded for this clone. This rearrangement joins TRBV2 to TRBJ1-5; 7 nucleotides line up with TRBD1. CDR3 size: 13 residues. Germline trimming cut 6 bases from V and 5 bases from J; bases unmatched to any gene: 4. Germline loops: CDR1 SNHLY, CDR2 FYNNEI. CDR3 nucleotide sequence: TGTGCCAGCAGAGGGGACAGAGATCAGCCCCAGCATTTT. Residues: CASRGDRDQPQHF.

Here the CDR3 reads CASSEVRGLYGYTF. The DNA of the CDR3 is TGTGCCAGCAGTGAAGTCAGGGGCCTCTATGGCTACACCTTC. The V and J genes are TRBV6-1 and TRBJ1-2; tentative D call: TRBD1 (6 bases). Germline V CDR1 and CDR2: MNHNS, SASEGT. V lost 1 base and J lost 4, with 10 bases in between. CDR3 length: 14 amino acids.

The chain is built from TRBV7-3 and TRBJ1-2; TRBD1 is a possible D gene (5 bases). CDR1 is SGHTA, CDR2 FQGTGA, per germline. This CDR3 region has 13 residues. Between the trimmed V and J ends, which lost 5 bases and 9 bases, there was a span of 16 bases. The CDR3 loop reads CASSPRAPLSYTF. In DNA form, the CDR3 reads TGTGCCAGCAGCCCCAGGGCGCCTTTGAGCTACACCTTC.

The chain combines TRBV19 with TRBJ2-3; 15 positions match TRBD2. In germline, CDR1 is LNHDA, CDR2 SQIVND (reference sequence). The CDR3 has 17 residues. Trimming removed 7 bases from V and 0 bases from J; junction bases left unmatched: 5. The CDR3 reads CASMGTSGGPSTDTQYF. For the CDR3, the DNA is TGTGCCAGTATGGGGACTAGCGGGGGGCCAAGCACAGATACGCAGTATTTT.